The 27 T cell receptor beta chains reported below all come from one sample, sequenced in a study of cytomegalovirus exposure and HLA in healthy donors listed by TCRdb under 2017. The method was the immunoSEQ multiplex PCR assay. The multiplex PCR relied on a mix of 60 forward primers for TCR Vbeta segments and 13 reverse primers for TCR Jbeta segments. The table comes from immuneACCESS by way of TCRdb, which keeps in-frame sequences with V and J called. Part of the clones is missing from these tables; in studies checked, under half for an unresolved V gene and the rest for unknown reasons. This sample comprises about 160,000 clones, almost 80% of them detected only once. Over 0.95% of the sample comes from the top ten. The sample taken for sequencing was PBMCs. All receptors derive from a woman between 50 and 59 years old in good health and CMV-seronegative.

V gene TRBV7-3 combines with J gene TRBJ2-3; tentative D call: TRBD2 (6 bases). CDR3 length equals 16 residues. Trimming took off 5 bases at V and 0 bases at J, with 15 bases between the two ends. Germline CDR1 reads SGHTA; CDR2 reads FQGTGA. This CDR3 reads CASSRTGDPSTDTQYF. The DNA of the CDR3 is TGTGCCAGCAGCCGAACGGGGGACCCCAGCACAGATACGCAGTATTTT.

The chain uses TRBV5-1 and TRBJ2-3; 7 nucleotides match TRBD2. The CDR3 consists of 15 residues. V lost 0 bases to trimming and J lost 3 bases; unmatched junction nucleotides: 4. CDR1 SGHRS and CDR2 YFSETQ come from the germline V gene. The CDR3 loop reads CASSLVLAATDTQYF. Here the CDR3 DNA reads TGCGCCAGCAGCTTGGTGCTAGCGGCTACAGATACGCAGTATTTT.

J is TRBJ1-2 and V is TRBV7-9; a possible D gene is TRBD1 (6 bases). Trimming took 3 bases from V and 6 from J, leaving 14 bases between them. The CDR3 extends over 14 amino acids. Germline V gene data show CDR1 as SEHNR and CDR2 as FQNEAQ (reference sequence). CDR3 in amino acids: CASSFQRQEDGYTF. The CDR3 DNA is TGTGCCAGCAGCTTTCAAAGACAGGAGGATGGCTACACCTTC.

This chain joins TRBV5-6 and TRBJ1-2, with 7 bases that match TRBD1. Germline V gene lookup returns CDR1 SGHDT and CDR2 YYEEEE. There are 14 residues in the CDR3. V shed 5 bases and J 8 bases; nucleotides not matched to a gene: 12. CDR3 in amino acids: CASSLPKGAQGYTF. CDR3 DNA: TGTGCCAGCAGTCTTCCCAAGGGGGCCCAAGGCTACACCTTC.

The CDR3 spells CAISEGTASYNEQFF. The CDR3 DNA reads as TGTGCCATCAGTGAGGGGACAGCATCCTACAATGAGCAGTTCTTC. The chain couples TRBV10-3 to TRBJ2-1, with 7 bases aligning to TRBD1. Per the germline V gene, CDR1 is ENHRY and CDR2 is SYGVKD. J gave up 1 base and V 2 bases, and 2 bases lay outside the gene matches. The CDR3 runs 15 residues.

The chain is built from TRBV5-1 and TRBJ2-1; 8 bases agree with TRBD1. J was trimmed by 8 bases and V by 2 bases; bases with no gene match: 9. The CDR3 loop spans 15 amino acids. The germline gives CDR1 SGHRS, CDR2 YFSETQ. For the CDR3, the DNA is TGCGCCAGCAGCTTCAACAGGGGGGTTGAATATGAGCAGTTCTTC. Translated, it gives CASSFNRGVEYEQFF.

This clone was found once. The chain couples TRBV7-2 to TRBJ1-5, with 7 bases aligning to TRBD1. The CDR3 has 14 residues. Germline V gene lookup returns CDR1 SGHTA and CDR2 FQGNSA. The J segment lost 2 bases and the V segment lost 5 bases, leaving 3 bases of the junction unmatched. The CDR3 DNA is TGTGCCAGCAGCCCTACAGGGGGCAATCAGCCCCAGCATTTT. It translates to CASSPTGGNQPQHF.

The chain uses TRBV20-1 and TRBJ2-5, with 12 bases that match TRBD2. This CDR3 spans 11 amino acids. Germline V gives CDR1 DFQATT, CDR2 SNEGSKA (reference sequence). CDR3 protein: CTTSGGETQYF. DNA for the CDR3: TGCACTACTAGCGGGGGGGAGACCCAGTACTTC.

The chain employs TRBV7-2 and TRBJ1-1; D gene uncertain. V dropped 1 base and J dropped 1 base, with 4 bases sitting between them. The CDR3 totals 13 residues. Per the germline V gene, CDR1 is SGHTA and CDR2 is FQGNSA. CDR3 protein: CASSLGQNTEAFF. The CDR3 nucleotides are TGTGCCAGCAGCTTAGGACAGAACACTGAAGCTTTCTTT.

This sequence joins TRBV6-5 and TRBJ2-5, with D perhaps matching TRBD2 (5 bases). TRBJ2-7 explains the end of the DNA better; the J call may be wrong. Germline CDR1 reads MNHEY; CDR2 reads SVGAGI. The CDR3 consists of 15 residues. Here the CDR3 DNA reads TGTGCCAGCAGTTACTCCCGGAGGATCGCCTACGAGCAGTACTTC. It specifies CASSYSRRIAYEQYF.

The chain links TRBV21-1 to TRBJ2-4; TRBD2, as called in the table, went unchecked against the DNA. TRBV21-1 is a pseudogene. This CDR3 is 13 amino acids long. CDR3 sequence reads: CASSKGVPNIQYF. As DNA, the CDR3 is TGTGCCAGCAGCAAAGGAGTACCGAACATTCAGTACTTC.

The chain is built from TRBV4-2 and TRBJ2-7, with 12 bases fitting TRBD2. There are 16 residues in the CDR3. With V trimmed by 6 bases and J by 4 bases, 10 bases remained unmatched. Germline V lookup: CDR1 LGHNA, CDR2 YNFKEQ. The CDR3 is CASRRTSGTVGYEQYF. CDR3 nucleotide sequence: TGTGCCAGCAGAAGGACTAGCGGGACTGTCGGATACGAGCAGTACTTC.

The chain links TRBV27 to TRBJ2-4; a weak D match, TRBD2 (5 bases). There are 15 residues in the CDR3. V was cut by 3 bases and J by 6 bases, with 15 bases left in between. From germline, CDR1 is MNHEY and CDR2 SMNVEV (reference sequence). The CDR3 DNA follows: TGTGCCAGCAGTTTGCGTCGAGGGTTGGGAAACATTCAGTACTTC. Residues: CASSLRRGLGNIQYF.

The CDR3 here is CASSPSGYGYTF. In DNA, the CDR3 is TGTGCCAGCAGCCCCTCCGGGTATGGCTACACCTTC. This chain joins TRBV7-9 and TRBJ1-2; no clear D. V shed 5 bases and J shed 5 bases, with 9 bases lying between them. The length of the CDR3 is 12 residues. Germline assignment: CDR1 SEHNR and CDR2 FQNEAQ (reference sequence).

This clone showed up just a few times. This chain's CDR3 is CASNPRQERYEQYF. The CDR3 DNA follows: TGTGCCAGCAACCCTCGGCAGGAACGCTACGAGCAGTACTTC. This chain links TRBV28 with TRBJ2-7; no clear D. Trimming removed 7 bases at V and 3 bases at J, with 16 bases between. Germline assignment: CDR1 MDHEN and CDR2 SYDVKM. The CDR3 is 14 amino acids.

The chain has TRBV6-4 and TRBJ2-1, with TRBD2 matching 7 bases. Looked up from germline, CDR1 is MRHNA and CDR2 is SNTAGT. This CDR3 region has 17 residues. With 6 bases clipped from V and 8 bases from J, the junction kept 19 bases outside the gene matches. CDR3 nucleotide sequence: TGTGCCAGCAGCCCCCAGGTAGTTAGTGGGAGGGCCTATGAGCAGTTCTTC. Translated: CASSPQVVSGRAYEQFF.

This chain links TRBV6-5 with TRBJ2-1, with 7 bases fitting TRBD2. There are 15 residues in the CDR3. The V gene end was trimmed by 0 bases and the J gene end by 5 bases; junction bases not matched to a gene: 4. In germline, CDR1 is MNHEY, CDR2 SVGAGI. The CDR3 nucleotides read TGTGCCAGCAGTTACTCCGGCGGGGGACACAATGAGCAGTTCTTC. Its protein is CASSYSGGGHNEQFF.

This chain uses TRBV5-1 with TRBJ2-5, with 7 bases lining up with TRBD1. CDR1 and CDR2 (germline): SGHRS, YFSETQ. V lost 5 bases and J lost 0; bases outside the gene matches: 10. The CDR3 length is 16 residues. For the CDR3, the DNA is TGCGCCAGCAGGAATTCCGGGACAGTGTACCAAGAGACCCAGTACTTC. Its translation is CASRNSGTVYQETQYF.

The chain couples TRBV11-1 to TRBJ2-7; 9 nucleotides agree with TRBD2. CDR3 length: 19 amino acids. Trimming cost V 2 bases and J 3 bases; bases outside gene matches: 17. Germline V lookup: CDR1 SGHAT, CDR2 FQDESV (reference sequence). The DNA of the CDR3 is TGTGCCAGCAGCTTACAATTTTTTCTACCGGGACTAGCACTCTACGAGCAGTACTTC. Its translation is CASSLQFFLPGLALYEQYF.

The genes are TRBV28 and TRBJ2-1, with D tentatively TRBD2 (5 bases). This CDR3 contains 11 residues. In germline, CDR1 is MDHEN, CDR2 SYDVKM. V was cut by 7 bases and J by 12 bases, with 13 bases left in between. In DNA, the CDR3 is TGTGCCAGCAAGGGCCCTAGCCGGCAGTTCTTC. It is translated as CASKGPSRQFF.

This clone has only a few counts. The genes are TRBV7-9 and TRBJ2-7, with 10 bases that match TRBD1. This CDR3 region has 17 residues. J gave up 0 bases and V 6 bases, and 11 bases lay outside the gene matches. Germline V gene sequence: CDR1 SEHNR, CDR2 FQNEAQ (reference sequence). The CDR3 bases are TGTGCCAGCAGTCCTAGGGTCGGGACAGGGGCCTCCTACGAGCAGTACTTC. Protein sequence: CASSPRVGTGASYEQYF.

There are a few counts of this clone. The chain employs TRBV5-1 and TRBJ1-4; TRBD1 matches 7 bases. The trim removed 4 bases at V and 5 bases at J, leaving 8 bases unmatched. Germline assignment: CDR1 SGHRS and CDR2 YFSETQ. This CDR3 contains 15 residues. The CDR3 region is CASSPTGTANEKLFF. CDR3 nucleotides: TGCGCCAGCAGCCCAACCGGGACAGCGAATGAAAAACTGTTTTTT.

The DNA for the CDR3 is TGTGCCAGCAGTGAATTACCTCAGGGTGGCTACACCTTC. Translated, it gives CASSELPQGGYTF. This chain connects TRBV2 to TRBJ1-2, with D tentatively TRBD1 (5 bases). Germline lookup yields CDR1 SNHLY and CDR2 FYNNEI. V was trimmed by 2 bases and J by 7 bases, leaving 11 bases between them. The CDR3 is 13 amino acids.

There are a few counts of this clone. The rearrangement links TRBV28 to TRBJ2-1, with TRBD2 identical over 8 bases. Germline V CDR1 and CDR2: MDHEN, SYDVKM. The CDR3 runs 17 residues. Unmatched junction bases numbered 16, after V lost 6 bases and J lost 6 bases. As DNA, the CDR3 is TGTGCCAGCAGAACCGAAAGCCGACTAGCGAGTATCAATGAGCAGTTCTTC. Residues: CASRTESRLASINEQFF. Supplemented by reference TRBV28 and TRBJ2-1, the full variable domain reads DVKVTQSSRYLVKRTGEKVFLECVQDMDHENMFWYRQDPGLGLRLIYFSYDVKMKEKGDIPEGYSVSREKKERFSLILESASTNQTSMYLCASRTESRLASINEQFFGPGTRLTVL.

This CDR3 is CASSTPLAGEPTDTQYF. CDR3 sequence (DNA): TGTGCCAGCTCAACCCCCCTAGCGGGGGAGCCCACAGATACGCAGTATTTT. This chain uses TRBV18 with TRBJ2-3, with 10 bases fitting TRBD2. V gave up 5 bases and J gave up 2 bases; unmatched junction bases: 10. Per the germline V gene, CDR1 is KGHSH and CDR2 is LQKENI. The CDR3 is made up of 17 amino acids.

This clone was seen a handful of times. J is TRBJ2-1 and V is TRBV5-1; no reliable D call. Trimming removed 0 bases from V and 5 bases from J, with 12 bases in between. Germline V lookup: CDR1 SGHRS, CDR2 YFSETQ. The CDR3 runs to 15 residues. The CDR3 sequence is CASSLVMTHNNEQFF. The CDR3 nucleotides are TGCGCCAGCAGCTTGGTTATGACTCACAACAATGAGCAGTTCTTC.

This sequence joins TRBV5-1 and TRBJ2-7; 7 positions agree with TRBD2. The J segment lost 5 bases and the V segment lost 0 bases, leaving 8 bases of the junction unmatched. The length of the CDR3 is 15 residues. Germline V gene data show CDR1 as SGHRS and CDR2 as YFSETQ. CDR3 protein: CASSLAGGSGHEQYF. CDR3 coding DNA: TGCGCCAGCAGCTTGGCCGGCGGGAGTGGCCACGAGCAGTACTTC.